Below are 28 T cell receptor beta chains sequenced from a single sample in a study of blood T cell repertoires in COVID-19. Data came from immunoSEQ multiplex PCR; TCRdb stores just in-frame clones and leaves some out. The sample lists 250,000 to 400,000 clones, roughly nine tenths occurring once. The specimen sequenced was PBMCs or T cells enriched from blood (not recorded which). The source of these receptors is a man aged 55 to 70 who had recovered from COVID-19.

The chain is built from TRBV5-8 and TRBJ1-5; D uncertain. The germline gives CDR1 SGHTS, CDR2 YDEGEE. There are 13 residues in the CDR3. The V gene lost 0 bases and the J gene lost 8 bases, with 9 bases spanning the gap. CDR3 in DNA: TGTGCCAGCAGCTTGGCGCACGGGGAGCCCCAGCATTTT. Protein sequence: CASSLAHGEPQHF.

This chain joins TRBV19 and TRBJ2-2; maybe TRBD1 (5 bases). Trimming cost V 7 bases and J 0 bases, with 21 bases left between them. The germline CDR1 and CDR2 sequences are LNHDA and SQIVND (reference sequence). CDR3 size: 18 residues. This CDR3 is CASNGAGAIHSNTGELFF. CDR3 coding DNA: TGTGCCAGTAACGGTGCTGGGGCCATACATTCGAACACCGGGGAGCTGTTTTTT. The whole variable domain, remainder taken from reference TRBV19 and TRBJ2-2, is DGGITQSPKYLFRKEGQNVTLSCEQNLNHDAMYWYRQDPGQGLRLIYYSQIVNDFQKGDIAEGYSVSREKKESFPLTVTSAQKNPTAFYLCASNGAGAIHSNTGELFFGEGSRLTVL.

V usage is TRBV9 and J usage is TRBJ2-1, with D maybe TRBD2 (6 bases). The ends were cut back, 0 bases at V and 3 bases at J, with 10 bases in the middle. The CDR3 totals 15 residues. Germline V lookup: CDR1 SGDLS, CDR2 YYNGEE. Here the CDR3 reads CASSVDSGFYNEQFF. The CDR3 nucleotides are TGTGCCAGCAGCGTAGATAGCGGTTTCTACAATGAGCAGTTCTTC.

The chain combines TRBV6-5 with TRBJ2-7; the match to TRBD2 covers 7 bases. J lost 2 bases, V lost 7 bases, and 11 bases had no gene match. This CDR3 spans 15 amino acids. Germline lookup yields CDR1 MNHEY and CDR2 SVGAGI. The CDR3 nucleotides read TGTGCCAGCACCCTACGGCCTAGCGGTCCCTACGAGCAGTACTTC. This codes for CASTLRPSGPYEQYF.

The rearrangement uses TRBV24-1 and TRBJ1-5, with 9 positions matching TRBD1. The CDR3 contains 13 residues. The J segment lost 6 bases and the V segment lost 11 bases, leaving 7 bases of the junction unmatched. The germline V gene has CDR1 KGHDR and CDR2 SFDVKD. The CDR3 DNA reads TGTGCCATCTCCACAGGGGGCGGTCAGCCCCAGCATTTT. It encodes CAISTGGGQPQHF.

V and J are TRBV7-9 and TRBJ2-4; 8 positions match TRBD1. CDR1 and CDR2 from the germline V gene are SEHNR and FQNEAQ (reference sequence). The CDR3 is 15 amino acids. Trimming at V came to 1 base and at J to 3 bases, leaving 2 bases not matched to a gene. CDR3 sequence reads: CASSLGQGIKNIQYF. The CDR3 nucleotides read TGTGCCAGCAGCTTAGGACAGGGGATCAAAAACATTCAGTACTTC.

This clone appeared a single time. The rearrangement links TRBV7-9 to TRBJ2-2, with D tentatively TRBD1 (5 bases). The germline V and J ends were trimmed by 4 bases and 5 bases, with 11 bases remaining between them. The CDR3 extends over 14 amino acids. Germline CDR1 SEHNR, CDR2 FQNEAQ (reference sequence). The CDR3 reads CASSSQRGTGELFF. The CDR3 nucleotides read TGTGCCAGCAGCTCCCAAAGGGGTACCGGGGAGCTGTTTTTT.

This chain joins TRBV14 and TRBJ2-1; D unresolved. Trimming stripped 4 bases from V and 0 bases from J, with 16 bases between. This CDR3 contains 17 residues. The V gene's germline CDR1 is SGHDN and CDR2 FVKESK. The CDR3 coding sequence is TGTGCCAGCAGCCCTTATGACGGAGCTATCTCCTACAATGAGCAGTTCTTC. Encoded protein: CASSPYDGAISYNEQFF.

The rearrangement links TRBV29-1 to TRBJ2-7; possibly TRBD1 for D (7 bases). V shed 0 bases and J shed 5 bases, with 14 bases lying between them. In germline, CDR1 is SQVTM, CDR2 ANQGSEA. The CDR3 loop spans 14 amino acids. CDR3 protein: CSVEDRGGGNEQYF. As DNA, the CDR3 is TGCAGCGTTGAAGATCGAGGAGGGGGCAACGAGCAGTACTTC.

V and J are TRBV20-1 and TRBJ1-3; D is possibly TRBD1 (6 bases). V was trimmed by 3 bases and J by 4 bases, leaving 10 bases between them. The CDR3 contains 13 residues. The V gene's germline CDR1 is DFQATT and CDR2 SNEGSKA (reference sequence). CDR3: CSASTGGGNTIYF. DNA of the CDR3: TGCAGTGCTAGTACGGGGGGCGGAAACACCATATATTTT.

This clone came up once. The rearrangement joins TRBV24-1 to TRBJ1-5, with D uncertain. The germline V gene encodes CDR1 KGHDR and CDR2 SFDVKD. The CDR3 is 13 residues long. V shed 6 bases and J shed 8 bases, with 13 bases lying between them. The CDR3 DNA is TGTGCCACCAGTCAGGTTGGTTTGAAGCCCCAGCATTTT. Translating it yields CATSQVGLKPQHF.

The gene calls are TRBV19 and TRBJ1-6, with D unresolved. Germline loops: CDR1 LNHDA, CDR2 SQIVND (reference sequence). The CDR3 loop spans 15 amino acids. The V end lost 3 bases, the J end lost 10 bases, and 16 bases lay between the germline ends. DNA for the CDR3: TGTGCCAGTAGTATCTCGGTGGAGATAAACTCACCCCTCCACTTT. It yields the protein CASSISVEINSPLHF.

Concerning this clone: This specimen includes other DNA sequences encoding the same CDR3. CDR3 bases: TGTGCCAGCAGCTTAGGCCAGGGATACAATGAGCAGTTCTTC. Its translation is CASSLGQGYNEQFF. The chain is built from TRBV7-9 and TRBJ2-1, with a possible D match to TRBD1 (5 bases). This CDR3 is 14 amino acids long. V dropped 1 base and J dropped 4 bases, with 8 bases sitting between them. CDR1 SEHNR and CDR2 FQNEAQ come from the germline V gene (reference sequence).

The chain recombines TRBV6-4 with TRBJ2-3; 8 nucleotides align to TRBD2. The CDR3 runs 14 residues. Germline V CDR1 and CDR2: MRHNA, SNTAGT. V dropped 5 bases and J dropped 2; count of bases not matched to a gene: 3. The DNA of the CDR3 is TGTGCCAGCAGTACTAGCGGAGTCACAGATACGCAGTATTTT. It specifies CASSTSGVTDTQYF.

The chain carries TRBV5-4 and TRBJ1-2; weak D call: TRBD1 (5 bases). The CDR3 is made up of 15 amino acids. Trimming pared 5 bases from V and 3 bases from J, leaving 17 bases between. Germline V gene lookup returns CDR1 SGHNT and CDR2 YYREEE (reference sequence). The CDR3 spells CASRQLDKGDYGYTF. CDR3 nucleotide sequence: TGTGCCAGCAGACAATTGGACAAAGGAGACTATGGCTACACCTTC.

The gene calls are TRBV11-1 and TRBJ2-7; the D is unclear. CDR3 size: 12 residues. CDR1 SGHAT and CDR2 FQDESV come from the germline V gene (reference sequence). Trimming shortened V by 5 bases and J by 1 base, and 6 bases separated the two germline ends. CDR3 DNA sequence: TGTGCCAGCAGCCATCATTCCTACGAGCAGTACTTC. This translates into CASSHHSYEQYF.

The chain employs TRBV7-3 and TRBJ2-1; a weak D match, TRBD1 (6 bases). The CDR3 has 14 amino acids. Trimming stripped 9 bases from V and 4 bases from J, with 16 bases between. Germline V CDR1 and CDR2: SGHTA, FQGTGA. Written as DNA, the CDR3 is TGTGCCAGGGGGGCCGGGACGCCTTACAATGAGCAGTTCTTC. Translated, it gives CARGAGTPYNEQFF.

J is TRBJ1-6 and V is TRBV28, with 12 bases identical to TRBD1. Germline CDR1 and CDR2: MDHEN and SYDVKM. The CDR3 is 18 amino acids. V lost 6 bases to trimming and J lost 0 bases; unmatched junction nucleotides: 6. The CDR3, as DNA: TGTGCCAGCAGGGGACAGGGGGCTTCTAGCTCCTATAATTCACCCCTCCACTTT. Translating gives CASRGQGASSSYNSPLHF. The entire variable domain, with the rest obtained from reference TRBV28 and TRBJ1-6, is as follows: DVKVTQSSRYLVKRTGEKVFLECVQDMDHENMFWYRQDPGLGLRLIYFSYDVKMKEKGDIPEGYSVSREKKERFSLILESASTNQTSMYLCASRGQGASSSYNSPLHFGNGTRLTVT.

V and J are TRBV19 and TRBJ1-3; possible D gene TRBD1, 5 bases. The CDR3 consists of 16 residues. From germline, CDR1 is LNHDA and CDR2 SQIVND (reference sequence). The V end lost 0 bases, the J end lost 8 bases, and 17 bases lay between the germline ends. Here the CDR3 reads CASSIDGEGSMDTIYF. CDR3 DNA: TGTGCCAGTAGTATAGATGGGGAGGGGTCTATGGACACCATATATTTT.

V is TRBV7-2 and J is TRBJ2-1; 11 positions match TRBD2. After removal of 4 bases from V and 4 bases from J, the junction contained 6 bases not matched to a gene. The V gene's germline CDR1 is SGHTA and CDR2 FQGNSA. This CDR3 is built from 16 residues. The CDR3 DNA reads as TGTGCCAGCAGCTCCATAGCGGGAGGGGGTTACAATGAGCAGTTCTTC. It specifies CASSSIAGGGYNEQFF.

The chain combines TRBV5-6 with TRBJ1-2; unclear D gene. This CDR3 is 14 amino acids long. Per germline, CDR1 SGHDT and CDR2 YYEEEE. V gave up 4 bases and J gave up 4 bases, with 14 bases separating them. The CDR3 DNA reads TGTGCCAGCAGCACCGAACCTGAGGTCTATGGCTACACCTTC. Encoded protein: CASSTEPEVYGYTF.

The genes are TRBV4-3 and TRBJ1-1; the D is unclear. Germline V gives CDR1 LGHNA, CDR2 YSLEER. CDR3 size: 15 residues. Trimming took 4 bases from V and 4 from J, leaving 16 bases between them. CDR3 sequence: CASSPLLLGSTEAFF. The CDR3, as DNA: TGCGCCAGCAGCCCCCTTTTATTGGGGAGCACTGAAGCTTTCTTT.

In nucleotides, the CDR3 is TGTGCCAGCAGCGTAGGCCGGAACTATGGCTACACCTTC. Encoded protein: CASSVGRNYGYTF. The chain uses TRBV9 and TRBJ1-2; no reliable D call. The CDR3 runs 13 residues. Germline V gene lookup returns CDR1 SGDLS and CDR2 YYNGEE. The V and J ends lost 0 bases and 2 bases respectively, with 5 bases between them.

The genes are TRBV5-8 and TRBJ2-5; tentative D call: TRBD1 (7 bases). Looked up from germline, CDR1 is SGHTS and CDR2 is YDEGEE. CDR3 length: 15 amino acids. V was trimmed by 0 bases and J by 2 bases, leaving 11 bases between them. The CDR3, as DNA: TGTGCCAGCAGCTTGGGGCAGGGGGGACAAGAGACCCAGTACTTC. Translated, it gives CASSLGQGGQETQYF.

The rearrangement links TRBV5-8 to TRBJ2-5; TRBD1 matches 8 bases. The length of the CDR3 is 14 residues. Unmatched junction bases numbered 4, after V lost 3 bases and J lost 3 bases. From germline, CDR1 is SGHTS and CDR2 YDEGEE. CDR3 loop: CASSWTGPKETQYF. In nucleotides, the CDR3 is TGTGCCAGCAGCTGGACAGGGCCGAAAGAGACCCAGTACTTC. Variable domain in full (rest from reference TRBV5-8 and TRBJ2-5): EAGVTQSPTHLIKTRGQQATLRCSPISGHTSVYWYQQALGLGLQFLLWYDEGEERNRGNFPPRFSGRQFPNYSSELNVNALELEDSALYLCASSWTGPKETQYFGPGTRLLVL.

The chain carries TRBV6-5 and TRBJ2-1, with D possibly matching TRBD2 (6 bases). CDR1 MNHEY and CDR2 SVGAGI come from the germline V gene. The V and J ends lost 2 bases and 4 bases respectively, with 12 bases between them. The CDR3 runs to 15 residues. The CDR3 DNA sequence: TGTGCCAGCAGTTACGGGGCGGGATGGTACAATGAGCAGTTCTTC. Translation gives CASSYGAGWYNEQFF.

The rearrangement links TRBV7-2 to TRBJ2-7; D gene ambiguous. Trimming pared 1 base from V and 6 bases from J, leaving 10 bases between. Per the germline V gene, CDR1 is SGHTA and CDR2 is FQGNSA. The CDR3 covers 13 residues. CDR3 sequence: CASSLVTLGEQYF. CDR3 bases: TGTGCCAGCAGCTTAGTCACTCTCGGCGAGCAGTACTTC.

The rearrangement uses TRBV12-5 and TRBJ2-5; 13 bases match TRBD2. Germline CDR1 LGHNT, CDR2 FRNRAP. Trimming at V came to 1 base and at J to 2 bases, leaving 1 base not matched to a gene. This CDR3 is built from 16 residues. In nucleotides, the CDR3 is TGTGCTAGTGGTTTGGAGGGACTAGCGGGGCAAGAGACCCAGTACTTC. Encoded protein: CASGLEGLAGQETQYF.